This T cell receptor beta chain was sequenced for a study of T-cell memory formation after mild COVID-19. One entry per CDR3 protein, called by TCRdb with MiXCR from the 5' RACE reads. The table includes approximately 400,000 distinct CDR3 sequences, about a sixth detected once. As for this clonotype: Antigen specificity is unknown.

This CDR3 is 16 amino acids long. The V end lost 4 bases, the J end lost 4 bases, and 14 bases lay between the germline ends. CDR1 and CDR2 from the germline V gene are SGHAT and FQNNGV. Study conclusions and caveats: There was no confirmation that second-wave clones peaking on day 37 were SARS-CoV-2 specific.

This chain joins TRBV11-2 and TRBJ1-6; perhaps TRBD1 as D (5 bases). This sequence was found in a man younger than 30 who had mild COVID-19 (a few samples of this study predate the infection). Cell type and time point are not known. Material: PBMCs or a T cell subset sorted from them (not recorded which). Here the CDR3 DNA reads TGTGCCAGCAGCTCCCAGCGGGGGATGTATAATTCACCCCTCCACTTT. Residues: CASSSQRGMYNSPLHF.